The subject of this entry is one T cell receptor (beta chain). MiXCR was run by TCRdb on the RT-PCR reads, yielding one entry per CDR3 protein. This sample has fewer than 500,000 distinct CDR3 sequences, with 15% to 20% found just once. The data were obtained in a study of patients and donors after allogeneic stem cell transplantation. The sequenced sample consisted of blood, either unsorted or a sorted T cell fraction (not recorded which). The sequence came from a human donor who was either an allogeneic HSCT recipient or a stem cell or donor lymphocyte infusion donor (not recorded which). It is not recorded whose cells these are; they may come from a transplant donor.

The CDR3: CASSPWGANTEAFF. The CDR3, as DNA: TGTGCCAGCAGCCCCTGGGGAGCGAACACTGAAGCTTTCTTT. The V call is TRBV5-5, the J call TRBJ1-1; D ambiguous. The length of the CDR3 is 14 residues. The germline V gene has CDR1 SGHKS and CDR2 YYEKEE (reference sequence). V lost 4 bases and J 1 base, leaving 11 bases between the germline ends.